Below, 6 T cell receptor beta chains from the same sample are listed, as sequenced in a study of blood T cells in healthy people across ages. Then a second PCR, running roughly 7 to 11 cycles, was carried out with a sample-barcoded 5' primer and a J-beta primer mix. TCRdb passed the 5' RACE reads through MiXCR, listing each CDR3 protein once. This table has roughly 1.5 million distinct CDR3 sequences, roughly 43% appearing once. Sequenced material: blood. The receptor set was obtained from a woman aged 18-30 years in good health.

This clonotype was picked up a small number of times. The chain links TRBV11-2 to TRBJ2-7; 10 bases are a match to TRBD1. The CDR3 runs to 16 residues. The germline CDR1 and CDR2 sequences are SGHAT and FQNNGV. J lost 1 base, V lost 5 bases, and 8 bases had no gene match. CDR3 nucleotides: TGTGCCAGCAGCCCCCCAAGGACAGGGGGTTCCTACGAGCAGTACTTC. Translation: CASSPPRTGGSYEQYF.

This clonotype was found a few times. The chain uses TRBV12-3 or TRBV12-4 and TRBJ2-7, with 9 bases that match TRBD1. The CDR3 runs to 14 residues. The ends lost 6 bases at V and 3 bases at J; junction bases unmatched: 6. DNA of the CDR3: TGTGCCAGCAGGGCCGGGACAGGGTACTACGAGCAGTACTTC. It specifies CASRAGTGYYEQYF.

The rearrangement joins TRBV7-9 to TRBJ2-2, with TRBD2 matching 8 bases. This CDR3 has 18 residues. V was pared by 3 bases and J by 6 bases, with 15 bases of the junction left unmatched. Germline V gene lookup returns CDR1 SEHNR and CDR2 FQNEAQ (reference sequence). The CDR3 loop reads CASSFTELRGVEAGELFF. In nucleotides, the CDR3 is TGTGCCAGCAGCTTCACCGAACTGCGGGGGGTTGAGGCCGGGGAGCTGTTTTTT.

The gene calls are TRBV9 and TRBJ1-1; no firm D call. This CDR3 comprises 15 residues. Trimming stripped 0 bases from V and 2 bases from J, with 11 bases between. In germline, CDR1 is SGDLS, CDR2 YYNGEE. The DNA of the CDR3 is TGTGCCAGCAGCGTAGTAGGGTCGGGAAACACTGAAGCTTTCTTT. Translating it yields CASSVVGSGNTEAFF.

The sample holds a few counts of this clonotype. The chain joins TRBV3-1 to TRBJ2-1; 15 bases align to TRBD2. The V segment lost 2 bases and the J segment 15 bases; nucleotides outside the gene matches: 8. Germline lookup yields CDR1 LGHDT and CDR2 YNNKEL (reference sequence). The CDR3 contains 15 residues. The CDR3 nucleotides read TGTGCCAGCAGCCAAAGGACTAGCGGGGGGGCCAGTAGGTTCTTC. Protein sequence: CASSQRTSGGASRFF.

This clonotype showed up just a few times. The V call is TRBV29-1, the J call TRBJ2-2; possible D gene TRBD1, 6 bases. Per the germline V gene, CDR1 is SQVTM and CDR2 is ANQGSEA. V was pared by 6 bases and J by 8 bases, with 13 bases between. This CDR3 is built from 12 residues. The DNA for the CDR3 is TGCAGCGTGTGGGACAAACCGGGGGAGCTGTTTTTT. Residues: CSVWDKPGELFF.